The 5 T cell receptor beta chains given below trace back to one sample, sequenced in a study of T cells in Graves' hyperthyroidism and ophthalmopathy (dated by TCRdb to about 2019). Libraries were made using multiplex PCR. For sequencing, an Illumina HiSeq 2000 was employed. TCR beta CDR3 regions were amplified from RNA transcripts. The first round of RT-PCR for the TCR CDR3 was performed with the HTBI primer set and the Qiagen OneStep RT-PCR kit. TCRdb itself trimmed the public reads at Q25 with fastp, ran MiXCR and retained productive beta chains. Identical CDR3 proteins give one entry, which carries the most common genes and DNA. This sample is represented by 370,000 or so distinct CDR3 sequences; 13% of them were singletons. Of the sample, about a fifth falls within the top ten clones. Sequencing was done on a sample of blood. All receptors come from a man aged 25 to 40 with Graves' hyperthyroidism that later progressed to Graves' ophthalmopathy.

This clonotype was recorded at least ten times. This chain connects TRBV7-8 to TRBJ2-7; 8 nucleotides line up with TRBD2. The germline gives CDR1 SGHVS, CDR2 FQNEAQ. V trimming: 1 base; J trimming: 3 bases; junction bases outside the gene matches: 8. The CDR3 runs 16 residues. CDR3 sequence: CASSLGGGGPFYEQYF. The CDR3 DNA sequence: TGTGCCAGCAGCTTAGGTGGCGGGGGGCCGTTCTACGAGCAGTACTTC.

This clonotype has a count of ten or more. The J gene is TRBJ1-2, the V gene TRBV28; D is ambiguous. Germline values: CDR1 MDHEN, CDR2 SYDVKM. V was pared by 6 bases and J by 8 bases, with 13 bases between. This CDR3 region has 12 residues. This CDR3 reads CASRTHMRGYTF. The CDR3, as DNA: TGTGCCAGCAGAACCCACATGCGGGGCTACACCTTC.

This clonotype was detected many times. This chain links TRBV11-3 with TRBJ2-1; tentatively, D is TRBD1 or TRBD2 (5 bases each). Looked up from germline, CDR1 is SGHNT and CDR2 is YENEEA. V lost 3 bases and J 8 bases, leaving 17 bases between the germline ends. This CDR3 is built from 15 residues. For the CDR3, the DNA is TGTGCCAGCAGCTTTCGGGGACCGCCTCTAGATGAGCAGTTCTTC. This translates into CASSFRGPPLDEQFF.

Ten or more counts support this clonotype. V gene TRBV19 combines with J gene TRBJ2-3; 7 positions match TRBD1. V was clipped by 5 bases and J by 4 bases; unmatched bases: 12. Germline V gives CDR1 LNHDA, CDR2 SQIVND (reference sequence). This CDR3 has 16 residues. CDR3 sequence reads: CASSLRQGSSADTQYF. The CDR3 DNA is TGTGCCAGTAGTCTCAGACAGGGATCATCGGCAGATACGCAGTATTTT.

The V call is TRBV7-9, the J call TRBJ2-7, with D possibly matching TRBD1 (5 bases). V lost 5 bases, J lost 1 base, and 15 bases lay in between. Germline V CDR1 and CDR2: SEHNR, FQNEAQ (reference sequence). The CDR3 is 15 amino acids. Written as DNA, the CDR3 is TGTGCCAGCAGCGACAGCATGCAGGGTTCCTACGAGCAGTACTTC. Translating it yields CASSDSMQGSYEQYF. Together with reference TRBV7-9 and TRBJ2-7, the CDR3 gives the full variable domain: DTGVSQNPRHKITKRGQNVTFRCDPISEHNRLYWYRQTLGQGPEFLTYFQNEAQLEKSRLLSDRFSAERPKGSFSTLEIQRTEQGDSAMYLCASSDSMQGSYEQYFGPGTRLTVT.